These 5 T cell receptor beta chains originate from one sample sequenced in a study of chemoradiotherapy in HPV16-positive cancers. Here immunoSEQ multiplex PCR was the method, and the copy in TCRdb shows in-frame clones only, minus some. The sample holds about 68,000 clones; 88% are singletons and the top ten take 4% to 5%. Sequencing was performed on blood, taken from a patient who underwent chemoradiotherapy. Receptor source: a human donor with HPV-associated anogenital cancer.

This clone was detected only once. The CDR3 sequence is CASSSGIPPEKLFF. In DNA form, the CDR3 reads TGTGCCAGCAGCTCAGGGATCCCACCGGAAAAACTGTTTTTT. The J gene is TRBJ1-4, the V gene TRBV5-4, with TRBD1 as a possible D gene (5 bases). Deletions cut 3 bases from V and 8 bases from J, with 14 bases between. This CDR3 region has 14 residues. Germline V gene lookup returns CDR1 SGHNT and CDR2 YYREEE (reference sequence).

The genes are TRBV10-3 and TRBJ1-2; 8 bases fit TRBD1. CDR1 ENHRY and CDR2 SYGVKD come from the germline V gene. Trimming removed 0 bases from V and 5 bases from J; junction bases left unmatched: 14. This CDR3 contains 18 residues. The CDR3 loop reads CAISESSHRGIGVYGYTF. The CDR3 DNA reads as TGTGCCATCAGTGAGTCGAGTCACAGGGGGATAGGGGTGTATGGCTACACCTTC.

The CDR3 nucleotides are TGTGCCAGCAGCTCCCCTCCCGGGACTACCACAGGGAGCGATGAGCAGTTCTTC. Translating gives CASSSPPGTTTGSDEQFF. This chain joins TRBV11-3 and TRBJ2-1; D might be TRBD2 (7 bases). Trimming pared 4 bases from V and 8 bases from J, leaving 27 bases between. The CDR3 length is 18 residues. Germline V gives CDR1 SGHNT, CDR2 YENEEA.

The chain carries TRBV19 and TRBJ1-4; TRBD1 matches at 8 bases. This CDR3 contains 14 residues. The ends lost 4 bases at V and 3 bases at J; junction bases unmatched: 1. CDR1 and CDR2 (germline): LNHDA, SQIVND (reference sequence). As DNA, the CDR3 is TGTGCCAGTAGTAAGGACAGGGCTAATGAAAAACTGTTTTTT. Its protein product is CASSKDRANEKLFF. The full variable domain, completed using reference TRBV19 and TRBJ1-4, is DGGITQSPKYLFRKEGQNVTLSCEQNLNHDAMYWYRQDPGQGLRLIYYSQIVNDFQKGDIAEGYSVSREKKESFPLTVTSAQKNPTAFYLCASSKDRANEKLFFGSGTQLSVL.

This clone has a handful of counts. V is TRBV30 and J is TRBJ1-1, with TRBD1 identical over 8 bases. Germline V gene sequence: CDR1 GTSNPN, CDR2 SVGIG (reference sequence). There are 14 residues in the CDR3. The J segment lost 5 bases and the V segment lost 2 bases, leaving 7 bases of the junction unmatched. This CDR3 reads CAWSTSGQGTEAFF. CDR3 bases: TGTGCCTGGAGTACCTCCGGACAGGGAACTGAAGCTTTCTTT.